The following is a T cell receptor (beta chain) sequence with its context. Germline V CDR1 and CDR2: SQVTM, ANQGSEA. V lost 6 bases, J lost 5 bases, and 10 bases stayed unmatched. This CDR3 has 14 amino acids. Here immunoSEQ multiplex PCR was the method, and the copy in TCRdb shows in-frame clones only, minus some. Of roughly 180,000 clones in the sample, over 70% were seen once. The entry originates in a study of blood T cell repertoires in COVID-19. Study background: Samples came from the United States, Italy and Spain, spanning acute and convalescent COVID-19. Nucleic acid was either cDNA or gDNA, and it came from T cells, B-cell-depleted T cells, or PBMCs.

Residents of 24 US areas, aged roughly 18 to 89 years, made up the participants. Sequencing used PBMCs or T cells enriched from blood (not recorded which). V gene TRBV29-1 combines with J gene TRBJ2-7; 10 positions match TRBD2. The TCR sequence derives from a man aged 50-59 years who had recovered from COVID-19. CDR3 sequence reads: CSVQEREGRHEQYF. For the CDR3, the DNA is TGCAGCGTGCAAGAGCGGGAGGGCCGCCACGAGCAGTACTTC.